This T cell receptor beta chain was captured in a study of vaccination and CD4 T cells after COVID-19. On the study more broadly: Participants, all vaccine recipients, received two doses of either BNT162b2 or mRNA-1273. Investigators drew the post-COVID samples a median around 96 days after diagnosis, with a range of 35 to 161. Overlapping SARS-CoV-2, HCoV-NL63, HCoV-OC43 and HCoV-229E spike peptides were used to stimulate cells.

As regards this clonotype: Its specificity is not known.

This CDR3 comprises 11 residues. V was trimmed by 2 bases and J by 7 bases, leaving 8 bases between them. Germline-derived CDR1 and CDR2 are DFQATT and SNEGSKA (reference sequence). An Oncomine TCR Beta short-read assay was used to sequence the DNA from cultured CD4+ T cells. Investigators obtained genomic DNA by extraction from cultured CD4+ T cells. TCRdb analysed the PCR reads with MiXCR anew, one entry per CDR3 protein. The sample lists some 22,000 distinct CDR3 sequences; around 69% were seen once. Treatment denoted: roughly 11-day PBMC culture with coronavirus spike peptide pools or control peptides (ViraFEST assay).

The source material was CD4+ T cells from blood, cultured in vitro, sampled after SARS-CoV-2 vaccination. V is TRBV20-1 and J is TRBJ2-5, with TRBD1 as a possible D gene (7 bases). The source of this sequence is a human donor who received a COVID-19 vaccine. The CDR3 region has the DNA TGCAGTGCTAGACAGGGGGGGACCCAGTACTTC. Encoded protein: CSARQGGTQYF.